This entry features one TCR beta chain sequence. The clone's antigen remains unknown. Per-base quality was not reported, and no clone a single base away is much larger than it. In total, just over 650 healthy bone marrow donors made up the cohort. All cohort members were sampled while nominally healthy, although unrecorded immune exposures were likely present. The donor was CMV seropositive and belonged to the group of 250 to 300 seropositive cohort members. Every donor gave a peripheral blood sample, and the peripheral blood mononuclear cells from that sample were used for TCR beta sequencing. The Qiagen DNeasy Blood Extraction Kit was used to extract genomic DNA from the blood cell samples. After removal of 4 bases from V and 0 bases from J, the junction retains 7 bases not matched to a gene. CDR1 and CDR2 are drawn from the germline V gene: LGHNA, YSLEER. The CDR3 contains 17 residues, cysteine and phenylalanine counted. Solely the CDR3 DNA is kept, with 51 bases framed from the first base.

The entry originates in a study of cytomegalovirus exposure and HLA in healthy donors (dated by TCRdb to 2015 to 2018). Some background on the complete study: According to an earlier analysis of around 600 of the donors, about 179 million T cells yielded 120 million or so unique TCR beta sequences and about 300 Gb of sequence data. An early release covering more than 500 HLA-typed donors comprised about 300 gigabases of sequencing data and tens of millions of unique TCR sequences. The genetic ancestry cluster associated with self-reported Caucasian donors included 65% to 90% of the approximately 410 genotyped donors. The study was designed to test whether signatures of past pathogen exposure could be identified by cataloging public T cell receptors. The study profiled the T cell repertoires of around 700 subjects by immunosequencing and related them to cytomegalovirus serostatus. Besides the first cohort of roughly 700 subjects, a separate validation cohort made up of 120 different subjects was used. High-throughput TCR immunosequencing, statistical association of individual TCRs with disease status, and machine learning were combined to predict cytomegalovirus infection status. In a later analysis, previously published TCR beta repertoires from fewer than 750 donors were re-analyzed and high-resolution HLA genotyping was added so that TCR occurrence patterns could be studied. In the later analysis, no new phenotypic data were used to find candidate immune exposures; instead, reliance was placed on TCR beta sequences and their occurrence across donors. In an earlier analysis of a few hundred of the donors, high-throughput TCR beta sequencing was used to judge whether each TCR beta V gene segment behaved as functional or pseudogenic. Alongside the repertoire data, information on donor age, sex, ethnicity and CMV serostatus was compiled. In a later genetic analysis, genome-wide SNP genotypes for about 55% of the roughly 700 donors were used, and that subset was treated as a discovery cohort. All discovery cohort repertoires had been generated on a single sequencing platform. Both class I and class II loci were covered by HLA typing, at four-digit resolution. The number of donors typed differed by locus, with roughly 620-630 for A, B, C, DRB1 and DQB1, about 500 for DQA1, about 610 for DPA1, and some 450 for DPB1. Because of strong linkage in the cohort, roughly five DR-DQ haplotypes were treated as single units for association and clustering. Among roughly 370 genotyped donors of the cohort, an average of about 240,000 unique TCR beta nucleotide sequences were sequenced per donor, roughly 20% of them non-productive. Overall study outcomes, separate from this receptor: In the study, about 150 TCR beta chains were listed as associated with cytomegalovirus. Correlated functional status among segregating V segments might reflect linkage disequilibrium, but an unknown experimental factor could not be ruled out. Most TCR sequences were observed very rarely across donors, whereas some public TCRs were present in many individuals. Immune exposure information for the cohort was limited to CMV serostatus. Because the 87-base-pair reads could not distinguish some IMGT-functional V segments, including TRBV6-2 and TRBV6-3, those segments were excluded. A cluster of highly shared sequence variants was judged likely to represent a technical artifact of the sequencing pipeline. The authors suggested that the approach could potentially be generalized to other disease states and immunological phenotypes. In vitro tests confirmed that a few of the cytomegalovirus-associated TCR beta chains recognize cytomegalovirus antigens. Strong co-occurrence of HLA alleles, especially DR and DQ, made assigning TCR associations to individual alleles difficult. A later analysis found that TCR association rates varied across HLA loci, with DRB1 alleles showing the most associated TCRs and HLA-C alleles the fewest. Roughly uniform sequencing depth across donors was assumed in presence/absence analyses, although this assumption may not hold. Several of the top co-occurrence clusters appeared to be linked to parvovirus B19, influenza, CMV and Epstein-Barr virus, according to a later analysis. An association between a missense DCLRE1C variant and V-gene and J-gene trimming of TCR beta chains was found in a later genetic analysis and replicated in an independent cohort. A later genetic analysis reported fewer N-insertions in productive TCRs among donors in an Asian-associated ancestry cluster than the approximately 670-donor mean. A later analysis associated approximately 17,000 TCR beta sequences with specific HLA alleles at a false discovery rate of 0.05. A further reported finding was that TCR beta sequences accurately predicted the HLA-A and HLA-B alleles for most subjects in the first cohort. In this cohort, only TCR beta chains were sequenced, and detectable features were limited by the absence of alpha or paired-chain data. Cytomegalovirus status was reported to be diagnosed by the classifier with high specificity and sensitivity in both the original and validation cohorts. An earlier analysis of around 600 of the donors showed that most TCR beta V segments appeared in productive rearrangements either about 87% or about 30% of the time, which broadly matched IMGT annotations. A later analysis found that most CMV-associated TCR beta chains appeared HLA-restricted, with HLA associations seemingly driven largely by CMV exposure. In a later analysis, HLA-associated TCR beta chains were found to be more clonally expanded and to have lower generation probabilities than equally common non-associated chains. Over 15 rarely observed V segments, including chromosome 9 orphons, were excluded from the earlier analysis of approximately 500 of the donors because counts were too low. HLA typing was unavailable for some donors at each locus, so association tests used only the typed subset.

Receptor libraries were prepared by the immunoSEQ multiplex PCR assay. The multiplex PCR relied on a mix of 60 forward primers for TCR Vbeta segments and 13 reverse primers for TCR Jbeta segments. A multiplex PCR assay on genomic DNA amplified the CDR3 region of rearranged TCR beta genes. The Illumina HiSeq System was used to sequence the amplified TCR beta libraries as 87-base-pair reads. In the authors' own workflow: In a later analysis, 80 million or so unique TCR beta chains were counted across the 500 to 700 repertoires, and roughly 11 million of these chains were shared by at least two donors. To remove PCR and sequencing errors, raw reads were error-corrected and collapsed into unique sequences using a nearest-neighbor algorithm that merged closely related sequences. CDR3 sequences were aligned to IMGT reference sequences to assign V, D and J gene segments. Each retained sequence needed at least a six-nucleotide match to both a V gene segment and a J gene segment. A rearrangement was called productive if the CDR3 had no stop codons and remained in frame with V and J, and every other rearrangement was called non-productive. CDR3 was defined according to IMGT convention as the region running from the second conserved V-encoded cysteine to the conserved J-encoded phenylalanine. The earlier analysis of 587 of the donors excluded sequences that lacked an unambiguous match to a single V gene segment. In an earlier analysis of approximately 590 of the donors, V segments were called functional above 56.7% productive rearrangements and were called segregating when the between-donor standard deviation exceeded 5%. A statistical classification framework was developed to diagnose cytomegalovirus status using the catalog of TCR beta chain sequences. A later analysis assigned V and J genes by comparing TCR nucleotide sequences with IMGT/GENE-DB human TR gene sequences. A later analysis assigned CDR3 sequences and most-parsimonious VDJ recombination scenarios with the TCRdist pipeline. In a later analysis, each TCR beta chain was defined by its CDR3 amino acid sequence together with its V-gene family, and reads without a unique V-gene family were excluded. A later analysis removed roughly 590 highly shared, low-generation-probability nucleotide sequences to deal with suspected cross-contamination and a sequencing artifact. In a later analysis, a clonal expansion index was calculated for each public chain from normalized within-repertoire ranks of inferred template counts. A later analysis computed generation probabilities with a VDJ recombination model fitted to out-of-frame rearrangements, and checked the results against IGoR. A later analysis scored TCR-TCR, TCR-HLA and TCR-CMV co-occurrence with hypergeometric tests, applying a repertoire-size bias correction to TCR pairs. False discovery rates were estimated in a later analysis by permuting HLA or CMV assignments 20 times. In a later analysis, co-occurring TCRs were grouped using DBSCAN, and TCRdist sequence similarity was added for clustering within HLA-allele-positive subsets. Co-occurrence clustering excluded repertoires with fewer than 30,000 or more than 120,000 public chains, plus five with anomalous nucleotide sharing. This is the immuneACCESS table as TCRdb keeps it, with only in-frame sequences that have V and J called. A part of the clones is gone; compared with another copy, unresolved V genes explain less than half, and the rest is unexplained. The DNA gave D and trimming, while V, J and clone size come from that table. The table for this sample lists 180,000 or so clones; 80% of them were counted only once. The top ten clonotypes cover roughly 4.7% of the sample.

The chain joins TRBV4-3 to TRBJ2-1; TRBD2 matches 9 bases in the middle. The origin of this receptor is a woman aged 45-65 years in good health and CMV-seropositive. Sequenced: PBMCs. The nucleotide sequence reads TGCGCCAGCAGCCTGTACAATAGCGGGAGCTCCTACAATGAGCAGTTCTTC. Its translation reads: CASSLYNSGSSYNEQFF.